This T cell receptor beta chain was identified during a study of siplizumab effects on memory and regulatory T cells. Whole-study results and caveats: Among alloreactive clones, only a minor fraction mapped to unstimulated subsets. Where siplizumab was present, mappable alloreactive CD4+ clones averaged around 70% Treg-derived, compared with 25% to 30% in controls.

V lost 0 bases and J 6 bases, leaving 11 bases between the germline ends. This CDR3 has 14 amino acids. Germline assignment: CDR1 SGHAT and CDR2 FQNNGV. Remarks on this clone: The antigen remains undetermined.

Profiling relied on immunoSEQ multiplex PCR, and the TCRdb table lists in-frame clones only, not all of them. The table has tens of thousands of clones, 90% to 95% seen once. The chain joins TRBV11-2 to TRBJ1-1, with no clear D. The sample was CD8+ T cells sorted from blood. This sequence originates from a human donor in good health. CDR3 nucleotide sequence: TGTGCCAGCAGCTTAGATTCGATGTATGCTGAAGCTTTCTTT. Amino acid sequence: CASSLDSMYAEAFF.